The rows below give T cell receptor beta chains drawn from one sample of a study of CD8 T cells in ankylosing spondylitis. Via MiXCR, TCRdb re-called the 5' RACE reads, giving one row per CDR3 protein. The sample holds a few hundred thousand distinct CDR3 sequences, roughly 17% seen once. What was sequenced was blood, either unsorted or a sorted T cell fraction (not recorded which). The receptor source for this set is a male donor with ankylosing spondylitis. Both conserved end residues are part of each CDR3. A D gene is named only where the DNA matches it firmly. Clone size appears in some rows only: once, few, many, or a class for an expanded clone.

clone size	D gene	V gene	J gene	CDR3 DNA	CDR3 protein
few	.	TRBV7-9	TRBJ2-7	TGTGCCAGCAGCCCCGGGGTCCTATACGAGCAGTACTTC	CASSPGVLYEQYF
few	TRBD2	TRBV11-2	TRBJ2-1	TGTGCCAGCGGGAGGGTTATCAATGAGCAGTTCTTC	CASGRVINEQFF
few	.	TRBV21-1	TRBJ2-6	TGTGCCAGCAGCGGGAACAAGGTCTCTGGGGCCAACGTCCTGACTTTC	CASSGNKVSGANVLTF
.	.	TRBV10-3	TRBJ2-3	TGTGCCATCAGTCAACGGGCAACCACAGATACGCAGTATTTT	CAISQRATTDTQYF
.	TRBD2	TRBV10-1	TRBJ2-5	TGCGCCAGCAGCCCTACTAGCGGGGGCACATCCCAAGAGACCCAGTACTTC	CASSPTSGGTSQETQYF
many	TRBD1	TRBV20-1	TRBJ2-7	TGCAGTGTCCGGGACAGGGCAACCTACGAGCAGTACTTC	CSVRDRATYEQYF
few	.	TRBV4-3	TRBJ2-1	TGCGCCAGCAGCCAAGATTTTTCAGGGTACAATGAGCAGTTCTTC	CASSQDFSGYNEQFF
.	.	TRBV20-1	TRBJ2-7	TGCAGTGCTAGCAAAGGGTATTCCGAGCAGTACTTC	CSASKGYSEQYF
.	.	TRBV7-6	TRBJ1-6	TGTGCCAGCAGCTTAGGTGGGGGAGCCTCCTATAATTCACCCCTCCACTTT	CASSLGGGASYNSPLHF
few	TRBD1	TRBV20-1	TRBJ2-1	TGCAGTGCTAGAGTGGCAGGCAGGGGGAATGAGCAGTTCTTC	CSARVAGRGNEQFF
.	.	TRBV5-6	TRBJ1-1	TGTGCCAGCAGCTCGTGGGCGATGAGGAACACTGAAGCTTTCTTT	CASSSWAMRNTEAFF
few	.	TRBV28	TRBJ1-2	TGTGCCAGCACGAGGGCCCCTTGGGGGACCTATGGCTACACCTTC	CASTRAPWGTYGYTF
many	.	TRBV7-9	TRBJ2-7	TGTGCCAGCAGTTCCAGGGGTTACGAGCAGTACTTC	CASSSRGYEQYF
few	.	TRBV20-1	TRBJ1-1	TGCAGTGCTAGTCCTACTTCCCAGAACACTGAAGCTTTCTTT	CSASPTSQNTEAFF
.	TRBD1	TRBV5-1	TRBJ2-5	TGCGCCAGCAGCTTACAGGGGGCGAAAGAGACCCAGTACTTC	CASSLQGAKETQYF
few	TRBD2	TRBV29-1	TRBJ2-7	TGCAGCGCCGGACTAGCGGGAGGGCCGTACGAGCAGTACTTC	CSAGLAGGPYEQYF
few	TRBD1	TRBV9	TRBJ1-6	TGTGCCAGCAGCGCCGGACAGGGGAGGGATTCACCCCTCCACTTT	CASSAGQGRDSPLHF